The 24 T cell receptor beta chains below all came from one sample that was sequenced in a study of prognosis after radiotherapy for stage I lung cancer. By two-round multiplex PCR, the TCR beta CDR3 was amplified from genomic DNA. First-round PCR, the initial amplification, used primers specific to each TRBV and TRBJ gene. TCRdb re-called the multiplex PCR reads through MiXCR, storing one row per CDR3 protein. Of about 13,000 distinct CDR3 sequences in the sample, less than 55% were seen once. The specimen was PBMCs, collected before or after stereotactic body radiation therapy (not recorded which). The receptors were sampled from a donor aged 50 or older with non-small cell lung cancer.

Only a few counts were recorded for this clonotype. This sequence joins TRBV11-2 and TRBJ2-7, with no clear D. From germline, CDR1 is SGHAT and CDR2 FQNNGV. This CDR3 spans 15 amino acids. The V gene lost 4 bases and the J gene lost 3 bases, with 16 bases spanning the gap. The CDR3 is CASSSAPRYRYEQYF. CDR3 DNA sequence: TGTGCCAGCAGCTCGGCCCCCAGGTACCGCTACGAGCAGTACTTC.

This clonotype has at least ten counts. The CDR3 nucleotides are TGTGCCAGCTCACCATCTGCGTCTGGAAACACCATATATTTT. It specifies CASSPSASGNTIYF. The V gene is TRBV18, the J gene TRBJ1-3; unclear D gene. The CDR3 is 14 residues long. Germline lookup yields CDR1 KGHSH and CDR2 LQKENI. V dropped 2 bases and J dropped 1 base, with 6 bases sitting between them.

Turning to this clonotype: Relative to the germline gene, one junction end is altered; a read error may explain this. The chain combines TRBV11-1 with TRBJ1-6; D is uncertain. The V gene's germline CDR1 is SGHAT and CDR2 FQDESV (reference sequence). The CDR3 consists of 18 residues. The CDR3 sequence is CASSPDAGSMTNNSPLHF. CDR3 nucleotide sequence: TGTGCCAGCAGCCCTGATGCAGGATCGATGACTAATAATTCGCCCCTCCACTTT.

For this clonotype: Germline and junction disagree at one end, which may indicate a read error. V usage is TRBV7-6 and J usage is TRBJ2-7; 8 bases are a match to TRBD1. The CDR3 runs to 15 residues. CDR1 is SGHVS, CDR2 FNYEAQ, per germline. The CDR3 sequence is CASSLGLGQVYDQYF. In DNA, the CDR3 is TGTGCCAGCAGCTTGGGACTGGGACAGGTGTACGATCAGTACTTC.

As concerns this clonotype: At one of its ends the junction is not consistent with the germline gene, which may arise from a read error. The V call is TRBV19, the J call TRBJ1-1; 7 bases match TRBD1. CDR1 LNHDA and CDR2 SQIVND come from the germline V gene (reference sequence). This CDR3 contains 15 residues. The CDR3 spells CAISNPDRCGTEAFF. CDR3 in DNA: TGTGCCATTAGTAACCCGGACAGGTGTGGTACTGAAGCTTTCTTT. Together with reference TRBV19 and TRBJ1-1, the CDR3 gives the full variable domain: DGGITQSPKYLFRKEGQNVTLSCEQNLNHDAMYWYRQDPGQGLRLIYYSQIVNDFQKGDIAEGYSVSREKKESFPLTVTSAQKNPTAFYLCAISNPDRCGTEAFFGQGTRLTVV.

Concerning this clonotype itself: This likely came from a read error, as a far larger clone is one base away. The chain recombines TRBV7-9 with TRBJ2-5, with D maybe TRBD2 (5 bases). The germline V and J ends were trimmed by 3 bases and 4 bases, with 15 bases remaining between them. The CDR3 is made up of 15 amino acids. Germline CDR1 reads SEHNR; CDR2 reads FQNEAQ (reference sequence). The CDR3 protein is CASSFSGNLGETQYF. The CDR3 DNA follows: TGTGCCAGCAGCTTTTCCGGGAATCTTGGAGAGACCCAGTACTTC.

The CDR3 loop is CATSRKTGASSNQPQHF. In DNA, the CDR3 is TGTGCCACCAGCAGAAAGACAGGGGCGTCGAGCAATCAGCCCCAGCATTTT. V usage is TRBV15 and J usage is TRBJ1-5, with 8 bases aligning to TRBD1. Trimming took 2 bases from V and 1 from J; bases not matched to a gene: 7. Germline V gene lookup returns CDR1 LNHNV and CDR2 YYDKDF (reference sequence). CDR3 length: 17 amino acids.

Note on this clonotype: A much bigger clone sits one base away, suggesting this may be a read error. The gene calls are TRBV9 and TRBJ2-5; 7 bases are a match to TRBD2. Germline V gene sequence: CDR1 SGDLS, CDR2 YYNGEE. This CDR3 has 15 amino acids. The CDR3 reads CARSVVGGVQETQYF. The CDR3 DNA reads TGTGCCAGAAGCGTAGTGGGGGGGGTCCAAGAGACCCAGTACTTC. Full variable domain (rest looked up from reference TRBV9 and TRBJ2-5): DSGVTQTPKHLITATGQRVTLRCSPRSGDLSVYWYQQSLDQGLQFLIQYYNGEERAKGNILERFSAQQFPDLHSELNLSSLELGDSALYFCARSVVGGVQETQYFGPGTRLLVL.

Concerning this clonotype: Being one base from a much bigger clone, this may be a read error. The chain combines TRBV6-1 with TRBJ2-1; maybe TRBD2 (5 bases). The CDR3 is 15 residues long. CDR1 and CDR2 (germline): MNHNS, SASEGT. CDR3 in amino acids: CASRRPSCVYSEQFF. The CDR3 coding sequence is TGTGCCAGCAGACGCCCTAGCTGTGTGTACAGTGAGCAGTTCTTC.

By share, this clonotype counts as medium-sized. V and J are TRBV5-1 and TRBJ2-2, with D unresolved. V was clipped by 2 bases and J by 8 bases, with 16 bases between them. The CDR3 spans 15 residues. Germline lookup yields CDR1 SGHRS and CDR2 YFSETQ. CDR3 residues: CASSFSGPGGGELFF. The CDR3 nucleotides are TGCGCCAGCAGCTTTTCCGGGCCCGGTGGTGGGGAGCTGTTTTTT.

Within the sample, this clonotype is medium-sized. V is TRBV4-3 and J is TRBJ2-3; D not certain. Germline CDR1 LGHNA, CDR2 YSLEER. This CDR3 has 16 residues. Trimming left V 1 base short and J 2 bases short, with 13 bases between. CDR3 region: CASSQGGSRSTDTQYF. In nucleotides, the CDR3 is TGCGCCAGCAGCCAAGGCGGAAGTCGGTCCACAGATACGCAGTATTTT.

Points on this clonotype: A far larger clone is off by one base, so a read error is likely. This chain joins TRBV6-2 or TRBV6-3 and TRBJ2-5; a possible D gene is TRBD2 (6 bases). The J call is in doubt because the DNA end fits TRBJ2-1 better. The CDR3 has 14 amino acids. CDR1 is MNHEY, CDR2 SVGEGT, per germline. CDR3 protein: CASSWTGTLRGQFF. The CDR3 DNA reads TGTGCCAGCAGTTGGACCGGGACTCTGAGAGGTCAGTTCTTC.

This clonotype was seen repeatedly, ten times or more. Here the CDR3 reads CASSLALQGAGTDTQYF. Here the CDR3 DNA reads TGTGCCAGCAGCTTAGCGCTACAGGGGGCGGGCACAGATACGCAGTATTTT. The chain uses TRBV7-9 and TRBJ2-3, with TRBD1 matching 9 bases. Trimming cost V 0 bases and J 1 base; bases outside gene matches: 5. This CDR3 has 17 residues. Germline values: CDR1 SEHNR, CDR2 FQNEAQ (reference sequence).

This clonotype was observed many times. The V gene is TRBV5-5, the J gene TRBJ2-5; D may match TRBD1 or TRBD2 (5 bases each). This CDR3 is 13 amino acids long. Germline CDR1 SGHKS, CDR2 YYEKEE (reference sequence). The V end was cut by 3 bases, the J end by 1 base, with 7 bases between. Written as DNA, the CDR3 is TGTGCCAGCAGCTACGGGACCCAAGAGACCCAGTACTTC. Encoded protein: CASSYGTQETQYF.

This clonotype occurred many times. This chain uses TRBV24-1 with TRBJ1-4, with D unresolved. The germline V and J ends were trimmed by 3 bases and 6 bases, with 7 bases remaining between them. Germline assignment: CDR1 KGHDR and CDR2 SFDVKD. There are 13 residues in the CDR3. The CDR3 is CATSDAAHEKLFF. The CDR3 DNA sequence: TGTGCCACCAGTGATGCCGCACATGAAAAACTGTTTTTT.

This clonotype was seen at least ten times. The gene calls are TRBV20-1 and TRBJ1-5; a possible D gene is TRBD1 (5 bases). V shed 0 bases and J shed 2 bases, with 8 bases lying between them. The CDR3 sequence is 14 residues long. The germline CDR1 and CDR2 sequences are DFQATT and SNEGSKA (reference sequence). The CDR3, as DNA: TGCAGTGCTAGAGACAGGGTGGGCAATCAGCCCCAGCATTTT. Translation: CSARDRVGNQPQHF.

In this sample, this clonotype turned up a few times. It may be a read error: a sequence one base away is much more abundant. The chain uses TRBV27 and TRBJ1-1; no definite D call. The CDR3 has 13 residues. The germline V gene encodes CDR1 MNHEY and CDR2 SMNVEV (reference sequence). The CDR3 nucleotides are TGTGCCAGCAGTTTAAATAGCTACACTGTAGCTTTCTTT. It specifies CASSLNSYTVAFF.

The CDR3 reads CAISEPSRDSPLHF. The CDR3 DNA follows: TGTGCCATCAGTGAGCCCTCCCGTGATTCACCCCTCCACTTT. The chain is built from TRBV10-3 and TRBJ1-6; D remains unclear. CDR1 is ENHRY and CDR2 is SYGVKD in the germline V gene. This CDR3 spans 14 amino acids. V was cut by 2 bases and J by 8 bases, with 10 bases left in between.

This chain joins TRBV20-1 and TRBJ2-1; 10 nucleotides align to TRBD2. The CDR3 totals 14 residues. Germline V lookup: CDR1 DFQATT, CDR2 SNEGSKA (reference sequence). Unmatched junction bases numbered 6, after V lost 6 bases and J lost 4 bases. Here the CDR3 DNA reads TGCAGTGCAATCCTAGCGGGAGTATACAATGAGCAGTTCTTC. Translating gives CSAILAGVYNEQFF.

This clonotype was observed at least ten times. CDR3 region: CSAGQGNLWDTQYF. CDR3 nucleotide sequence: TGCAGCGCTGGACAGGGGAATTTGTGGGATACGCAGTATTTT. The chain combines TRBV29-1 with TRBJ2-3; 9 nucleotides line up with TRBD1. V was pared by 7 bases and J by 6 bases, with 11 bases of the junction left unmatched. Germline V lookup: CDR1 SQVTM, CDR2 ANQGSEA. This CDR3 region has 14 residues.

V gene TRBV6-2 or TRBV6-3 combines with J gene TRBJ2-5; D call uncertain. This CDR3 spans 14 amino acids. Germline V gives CDR1 MNHEY, CDR2 SVGEGT. The ends were cut back, 6 bases at V and 0 bases at J, with 11 bases in the middle. The CDR3 spells CASRSQEYQETQYF. CDR3 DNA sequence: TGTGCCAGCAGGTCCCAGGAGTACCAAGAGACCCAGTACTTC.

In its sample, this clonotype was seen many times. J is TRBJ2-5 and V is TRBV27; 11 nucleotides line up with TRBD2. This CDR3 contains 15 residues. Germline V gene data show CDR1 as MNHEY and CDR2 as SMNVEV (reference sequence). V lost 8 bases, J lost 2 bases, and 7 bases stayed unmatched. CDR3 loop: CASSRASGGQETQYF. The CDR3 nucleotides read TGTGCCAGCTCTCGGGCTAGCGGGGGGCAAGAGACCCAGTACTTC.

This clonotype was recorded at least ten times. The CDR3 DNA follows: TGCGCCAGCAGCCAAGAATTGGGCTTTTCCGGGACAGGGACTTCACCCCTCCACTTT. Translation: CASSQELGFSGTGTSPLHF. The V and J genes are TRBV4-3 and TRBJ1-6; 9 bases line up with TRBD1. This CDR3 comprises 19 residues. V lost 0 bases to trimming and J lost 9 bases; unmatched junction nucleotides: 15. Germline V gene data show CDR1 as LGHNA and CDR2 as YSLEER.

There are many counts of this clonotype. The chain has TRBV7-2 and TRBJ1-1; no clear D. The CDR3 is made up of 14 amino acids. The V end lost 1 base, the J end lost 0 bases, and 6 bases lay between the germline ends. The V gene's germline CDR1 is SGHTA and CDR2 FQGNSA. Written as DNA, the CDR3 is TGTGCCAGCAGCTTAGTAGGCGTGAACACTGAAGCTTTCTTT. This sequence encodes CASSLVGVNTEAFF.